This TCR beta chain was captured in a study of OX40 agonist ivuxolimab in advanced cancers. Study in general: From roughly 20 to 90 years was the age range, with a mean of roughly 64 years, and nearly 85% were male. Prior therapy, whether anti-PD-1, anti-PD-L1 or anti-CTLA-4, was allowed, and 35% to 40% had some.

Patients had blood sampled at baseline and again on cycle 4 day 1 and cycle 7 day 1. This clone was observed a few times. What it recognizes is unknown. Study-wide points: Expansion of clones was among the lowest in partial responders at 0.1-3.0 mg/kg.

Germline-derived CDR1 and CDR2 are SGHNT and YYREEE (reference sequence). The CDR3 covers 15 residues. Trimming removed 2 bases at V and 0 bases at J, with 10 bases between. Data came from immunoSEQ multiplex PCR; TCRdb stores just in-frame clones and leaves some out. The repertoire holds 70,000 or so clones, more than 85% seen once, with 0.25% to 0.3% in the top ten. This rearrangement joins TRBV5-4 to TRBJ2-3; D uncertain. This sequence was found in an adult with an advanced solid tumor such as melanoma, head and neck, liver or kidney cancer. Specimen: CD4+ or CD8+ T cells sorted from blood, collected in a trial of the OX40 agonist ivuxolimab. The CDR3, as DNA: TGTGCCAGCAGCTTATTTATTTCTAGCACAGATACGCAGTATTTT. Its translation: CASSLFISSTDTQYF.